The rows below give T cell receptor beta chains drawn from one sample of a study of blood T cells in healthy people across ages. TCRdb analysed the 5' RACE reads with MiXCR anew, one entry per CDR3 protein. The data hold 700,000 to 850,000 distinct CDR3 sequences, with roughly 40% observed a single time. The sequenced sample was blood. Receptors originate from a man younger than 30 in good health. Each CDR3 is given with its conserved first and last residue. A D gene is named only where the DNA matches it firmly. The size entry is marked missing in some rows and otherwise reads once, few, many or a size class.

V gene	J gene	clone size	D gene	CDR3 DNA	CDR3 protein
TRBV12-3/TRBV12-4	TRBJ1-2	-	-	TGTGCCAGCTTCACCCTGACCGGCTACACCTTC	CASFTLTGYTF
TRBV2	TRBJ2-6	-	-	TGTGCCAGCACCTACTATTCCTCTGGGGCCAACGTCCTGACTTTC	CASTYYSSGANVLTF
TRBV2	TRBJ2-1	-	-	TGTGCCCGTGAGGCGGCGAACAACGTCTACAATGAGCAGTTCTTC	CAREAANNVYNEQFF
TRBV20-1	TRBJ2-1	many	-	TGCAGTGCTATCCGGGACTGGGGGACGAATGAGCAGTTCTTC	CSAIRDWGTNEQFF
TRBV27	TRBJ1-1	-	-	TGTGCCAGCAGCCTAACCCCTACAGGGCCAATTACCGAAGCTTTCTTT	CASSLTPTGPITEAFF
TRBV4-1	TRBJ2-5	few	-	TGCGCCAGCAGCCAACCCATTGAGGAGAATGAGCAGTACTTC	CASSQPIEENEQYF
TRBV7-9	TRBJ2-1	many	-	TGTGCCAGCAGCTTGTTACCATTCAATGAGCAGTTCTTC	CASSLLPFNEQFF
TRBV4-3	TRBJ2-1	-	-	TGCGCCAGCAGCCAGGATACGGGGGACAATGAGCAGTTCTTC	CASSQDTGDNEQFF
TRBV4-1	TRBJ2-4	-	-	TGCGCCAGCAGCCAAGATAAGGAACGGGGCATAGCCAAAAACATTCAGTACTTC	CASSQDKERGIAKNIQYF
TRBV7-9	TRBJ1-1	-	-	TGTGCCAGCAGCTTCCCACCGGGGAACACTGAAGCTTTCTTT	CASSFPPGNTEAFF
TRBV7-9	TRBJ2-3	-	TRBD2	TGTGCCAGCAGATTCGAGTGGCCGGGGGGAGATACGCAGTATTTT	CASRFEWPGGDTQYF
TRBV4-3	TRBJ1-1	-	-	TGCGCCAGCAGCCAAGATCGGATGAGACTTACGACTGAAGCTTTCTTT	CASSQDRMRLTTEAFF
TRBV25-1	TRBJ1-5	many	-	TGTGCCAGCAGTGAGGGGGATAGCAATCAGCCCCAGCATTTT	CASSEGDSNQPQHF
TRBV20-1	TRBJ2-1	many	TRBD2	TGCAGTGCTAGAGACCTAGCGGGGGCCTACAATGAGCAGTTCTTC	CSARDLAGAYNEQFF
TRBV4-3	TRBJ2-3	many	-	TGCGCCAGCAGCCAAGATTCTGCCCGGGATAGGCAGTATTTT	CASSQDSARDRQYF
TRBV5-1	TRBJ2-7	few	-	TGCGCCAGCAGCTTGGATGGAGCTCTTACCTACGAGCAGTACTTC	CASSLDGALTYEQYF
TRBV20-1	TRBJ2-1	-	-	TGCAGTGGTACAGGAGGGGAATACAATGAGCAGTGCTTC	CSGTGGEYNEQCF
TRBV12-3/TRBV12-4	TRBJ1-2	many	-	TGTGCCAGCAGTTTAAGCAGGGGAGGAGGCTACACCTTC	CASSLSRGGGYTF
TRBV20-1	TRBJ1-2	-	TRBD1	TGCAGTGCTTCCGGAGGGGGCTCGTCGTCTAGGAGAGGCTACACCTTC	CSASGGGSSSRRGYTF
TRBV2	TRBJ1-1	-	-	TGTGCGAGCAGTGTAGGGAGGGGGGTGAACACTGAACCTTTCTTT	CASSVGRGVNTEPFF
TRBV9	TRBJ2-3	-	-	TGTGCCAGCAGCGTAGCTACGGGGGGCCCTCTTAGAGATACGCAGTATTTT	CASSVATGGPLRDTQYF
TRBV4-2	TRBJ2-3	-	TRBD2	TGTGCCGGCAGCCAAGATAGCCTTGGCGGGGGGCGTACGCAGTATTTT	CAGSQDSLGGGRTQYF
TRBV7-3	TRBJ1-3	-	TRBD1	TGTGCCAGCAGCTTACAGGGGGATGATGGAAACACCATATATTTT	CASSLQGDDGNTIYF
TRBV5-1	TRBJ1-4	-	-	TGCGCCAGCAGCGTGGACCTAAAGGGTGAAAAACTGTTTTTT	CASSVDLKGEKLFF